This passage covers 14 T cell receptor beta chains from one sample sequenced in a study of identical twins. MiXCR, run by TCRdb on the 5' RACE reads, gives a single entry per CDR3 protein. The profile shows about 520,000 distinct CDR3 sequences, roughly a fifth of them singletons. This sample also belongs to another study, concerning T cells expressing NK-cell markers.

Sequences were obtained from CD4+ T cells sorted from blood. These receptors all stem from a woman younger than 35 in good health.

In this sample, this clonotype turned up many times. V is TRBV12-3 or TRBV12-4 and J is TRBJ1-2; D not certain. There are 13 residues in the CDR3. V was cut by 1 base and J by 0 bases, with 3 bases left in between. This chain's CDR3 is CASSLEANYGYTF. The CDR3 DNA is TGTGCCAGCAGTTTAGAAGCTAACTATGGCTACACCTTC.

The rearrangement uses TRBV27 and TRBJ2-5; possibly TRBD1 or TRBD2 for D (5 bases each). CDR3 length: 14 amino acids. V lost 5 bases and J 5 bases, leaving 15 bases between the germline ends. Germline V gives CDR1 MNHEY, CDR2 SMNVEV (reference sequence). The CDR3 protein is CASSPGTNGETQYF. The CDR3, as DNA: TGTGCCAGCAGTCCCGGGACCAACGGGGAGACCCAGTACTTC.

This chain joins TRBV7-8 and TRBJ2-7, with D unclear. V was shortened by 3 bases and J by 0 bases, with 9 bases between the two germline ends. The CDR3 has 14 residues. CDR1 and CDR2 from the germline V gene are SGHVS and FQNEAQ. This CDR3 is CASSFLTGSYEQYF. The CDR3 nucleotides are TGTGCCAGCAGCTTTCTTACGGGCTCCTACGAGCAGTACTTC.

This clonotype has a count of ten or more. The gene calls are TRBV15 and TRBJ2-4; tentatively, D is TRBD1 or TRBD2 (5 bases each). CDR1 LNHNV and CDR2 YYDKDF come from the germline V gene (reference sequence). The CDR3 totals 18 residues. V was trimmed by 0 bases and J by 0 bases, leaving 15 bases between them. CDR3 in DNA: TGTGCCACCAGCAGAGATAAGGGACGGCTTATAGCCAAAAACATTCAGTACTTC. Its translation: CATSRDKGRLIAKNIQYF.

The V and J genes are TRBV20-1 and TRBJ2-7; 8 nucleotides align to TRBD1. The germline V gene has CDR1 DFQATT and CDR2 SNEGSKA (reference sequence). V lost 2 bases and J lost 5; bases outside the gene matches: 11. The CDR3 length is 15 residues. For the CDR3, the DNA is TGCAGTGCTAGACCAGGACAGGGTCTTTCCAACGAGCAGTACTTC. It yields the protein CSARPGQGLSNEQYF.

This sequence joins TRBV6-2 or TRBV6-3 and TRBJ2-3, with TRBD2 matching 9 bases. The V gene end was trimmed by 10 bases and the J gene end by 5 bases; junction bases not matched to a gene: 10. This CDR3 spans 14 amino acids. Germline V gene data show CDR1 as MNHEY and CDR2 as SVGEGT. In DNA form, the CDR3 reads TGTGCCACCCGAACTCCTAGCGGGAAAGATACGCAGTATTTT. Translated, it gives CATRTPSGKDTQYF.

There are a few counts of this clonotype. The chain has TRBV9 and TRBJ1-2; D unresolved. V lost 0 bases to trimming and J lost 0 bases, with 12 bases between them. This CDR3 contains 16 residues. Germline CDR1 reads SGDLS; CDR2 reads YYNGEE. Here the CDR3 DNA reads TGTGCCAGCAGCGTAGGGGATGGACTAGCTAACTATGGCTACACCTTC. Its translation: CASSVGDGLANYGYTF.

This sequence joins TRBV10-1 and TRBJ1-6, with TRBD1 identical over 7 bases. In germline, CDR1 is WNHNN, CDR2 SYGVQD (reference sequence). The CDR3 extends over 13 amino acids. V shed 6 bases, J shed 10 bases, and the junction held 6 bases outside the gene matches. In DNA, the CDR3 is TGCGCCAGCAGCGGACAGGCTGGATCACCCCTCCACTTT. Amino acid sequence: CASSGQAGSPLHF.

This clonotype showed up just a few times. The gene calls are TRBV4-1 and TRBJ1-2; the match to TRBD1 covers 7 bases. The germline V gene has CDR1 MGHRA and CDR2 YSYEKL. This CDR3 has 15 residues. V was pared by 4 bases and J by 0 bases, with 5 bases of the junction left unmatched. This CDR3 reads CASSLGDSSNYGYTF. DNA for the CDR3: TGCGCCAGCAGCCTTGGGGACAGCTCTAACTATGGCTACACCTTC.

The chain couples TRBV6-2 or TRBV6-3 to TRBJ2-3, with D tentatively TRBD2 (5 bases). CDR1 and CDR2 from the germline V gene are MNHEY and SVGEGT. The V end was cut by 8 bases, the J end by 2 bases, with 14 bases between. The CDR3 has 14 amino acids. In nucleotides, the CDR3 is TGTGCCAGCGGGTCTCCGGGGATCACAGATACGCAGTATTTT. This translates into CASGSPGITDTQYF.

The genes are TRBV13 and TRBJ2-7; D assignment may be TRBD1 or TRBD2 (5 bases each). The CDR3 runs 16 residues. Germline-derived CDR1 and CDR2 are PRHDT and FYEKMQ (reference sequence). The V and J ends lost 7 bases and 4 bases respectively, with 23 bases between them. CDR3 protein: CASTPGIEGKTYEQYF. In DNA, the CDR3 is TGTGCCAGCACCCCCGGAATAGAGGGGAAGACGTACGAGCAGTACTTC.

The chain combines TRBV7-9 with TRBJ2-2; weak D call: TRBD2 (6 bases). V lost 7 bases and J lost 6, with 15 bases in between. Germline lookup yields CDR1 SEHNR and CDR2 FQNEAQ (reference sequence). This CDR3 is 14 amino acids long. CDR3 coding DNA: TGTGCCAGCAAGATGGGGGGAGGCTCCGGGGAGCTGTTTTTT. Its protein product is CASKMGGGSGELFF.

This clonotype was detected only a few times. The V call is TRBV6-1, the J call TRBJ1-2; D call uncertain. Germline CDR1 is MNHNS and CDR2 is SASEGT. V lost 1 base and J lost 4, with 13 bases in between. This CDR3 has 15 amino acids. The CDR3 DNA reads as TGTGCCAGCAGTGAAGGTGGAGGGAGGACCTATGGCTACACCTTC. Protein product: CASSEGGGRTYGYTF.

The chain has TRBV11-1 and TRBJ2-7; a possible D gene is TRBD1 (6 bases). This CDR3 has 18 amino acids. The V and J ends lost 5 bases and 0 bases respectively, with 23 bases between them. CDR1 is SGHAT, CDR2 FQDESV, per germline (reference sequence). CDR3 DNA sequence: TGTGCCAGCAGCCCCCATCTTACCGACAGGCCTAGCTCCTACGAGCAGTACTTC. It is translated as CASSPHLTDRPSSYEQYF.